Following are 2 T cell receptor beta chains from one sample sequenced in a study of cytomegalovirus exposure and HLA in healthy donors. A multiplex PCR was run with 60 Vbeta primers and 13 Jbeta primers. Sequencing was performed with immunoSEQ multiplex PCR; in TCRdb, only in-frame clones are kept and a portion is missing. The sample holds fewer than 300,000 clones, around 86% seen once. The sequenced sample consisted of PBMCs. These receptors were obtained from a middle-aged man in good health and CMV-seropositive.

This clone was seen once. The V call is TRBV19, the J call TRBJ2-3; TRBD1 is a possible D gene (5 bases). Germline CDR1 is LNHDA and CDR2 is SQIVND (reference sequence). V was cut by 6 bases and J by 5 bases, with 12 bases left in between. The CDR3 length is 13 residues. The CDR3 DNA is TGTGCCAGTAGGGGCAGGGTCGGAGATACGCAGTATTTT. Its protein product is CASRGRVGDTQYF.

As concerns this clone: Other nucleotide sequences in the sample specify the same CDR3. This chain joins TRBV27 and TRBJ2-7; TRBD2 matches 9 bases. V lost 5 bases, J lost 4 bases, and 9 bases stayed unmatched. Germline V gives CDR1 MNHEY, CDR2 SMNVEV (reference sequence). The CDR3 sequence is 15 residues long. CDR3 loop: CASSGLAGRLYEQYF. CDR3 coding DNA: TGTGCCAGCAGTGGGCTAGCGGGGCGACTATACGAGCAGTACTTC.